This T cell receptor (beta chain) was recorded in a study of early T cells in non-severe SARS-CoV-2 infection. The wider study: Chains were not paired, and sequencing was done on bulk RNA from unsorted whole blood.

The germline V gene encodes CDR1 GTSNPN and CDR2 SVGIG (reference sequence). Trimming removed 4 bases at V and 6 bases at J, with 12 bases between. CDR3 length: 12 amino acids. A single record per CDR3 protein comes from TCRdb applying MiXCR to the 5' RACE reads. The sample shows 45,000 to 55,000 distinct CDR3 sequences, about 6.5% of them seen only once. This clonotype was obtained from an adult who was a healthcare worker with PCR-confirmed SARS-CoV-2 infection or an uninfected control (not recorded which). The chain joins TRBV30 to TRBJ1-2; D ambiguous. Sequenced here: whole blood, sampled at baseline. CDR3 loop: CAWTSREHGYTF. In nucleotides, the CDR3 is TGTGCCTGGACCTCCCGGGAGCATGGCTACACCTTC.